Below are 5 T cell receptor beta chains sequenced from a single sample in a study of neoadjuvant anti-PD-1 for oral cavity cancer listed by TCRdb under 2021. The receptor library was made with the immunoSEQ multiplex PCR assay. TCRdb mirrors the immuneACCESS table, restricted to in-frame sequences. Some clones are absent from its copies; in checked studies, under half trace to an unresolved V gene, and the reason for the others is unknown. This sample holds over 5,500 clones; about 78% were observed only once. The ten largest clones capture 2.5% to 3% of the sample. What the time point label conveys for this sample: before neoadjuvant nivolumab. Here the sequenced sample was PBMCs, taken before nivolumab (anti-PD-1) treatment. These receptors all stem from a person aged 40 to 85 with oral cavity squamous cell carcinoma.

The genes are TRBV7-2 and TRBJ1-3; weak D call: TRBD1 (6 bases). CDR1 is SGHTA and CDR2 is FQGNSA in the germline V gene. With 3 bases removed from V and 3 bases from J, the gap between germline ends came to 15 bases. CDR3 length equals 16 residues. The CDR3 sequence is CASSLGGQGSGNTIYF. The CDR3 bases are TGTGCCAGCAGCTTGGGTGGGCAGGGGAGTGGAAACACCATATATTTT. The full variable domain, completed using reference TRBV7-2 and TRBJ1-3, is GAGVSQSPSNKVTEKGKDVELRCDPISGHTALYWYRQSLGQGLEFLIYFQGNSAPDKSGLPSDRFSAERTGGSVSTLTIQRTQQEDSAVYLCASSLGGQGSGNTIYFGEGSWLTVV.

The chain joins TRBV7-2 to TRBJ2-7; D is possibly TRBD1 (5 bases). CDR3 length: 16 amino acids. The germline gives CDR1 SGHTA, CDR2 FQGNSA. V lost 7 bases to trimming and J lost 0 bases, with 19 bases between them. The CDR3 here is CASTPRGGRSSYEQYF. The CDR3, as DNA: TGTGCCAGCACCCCTAGGGGTGGTAGGAGCTCCTACGAGCAGTACTTC.

For this clone: Other DNA variants within this sample encode the same CDR3. V gene TRBV7-8 combines with J gene TRBJ1-2, with 7 bases that match TRBD1. With V trimmed by 1 base and J by 3 bases, 5 bases remained unmatched. The CDR3 covers 15 residues. Looked up from germline, CDR1 is SGHVS and CDR2 is FQNEAQ. Here the CDR3 DNA reads TGTGCCAGCAGCTTAGACAGGGGCGCCCACTATGGCTACACCTTC. This sequence encodes CASSLDRGAHYGYTF.

The J gene is TRBJ1-2, the V gene TRBV28; TRBD1 might be the D (6 bases). Germline CDR1 reads MDHEN; CDR2 reads SYDVKM. Trimming shortened V by 5 bases and J by 7 bases, and 14 bases separated the two germline ends. The CDR3 covers 13 residues. CDR3 residues: CASSHPGVVGYTF. As DNA, the CDR3 is TGTGCCAGCAGTCACCCAGGGGTAGTTGGCTACACCTTC.

This chain uses TRBV30 with TRBJ1-3; D not resolved. The CDR3 is made up of 12 amino acids. Germline lookup yields CDR1 GTSNPN and CDR2 SVGIG (reference sequence). V dropped 7 bases and J dropped 0 bases, with 7 bases sitting between them. The CDR3 sequence is CASVISGNTIYF. The CDR3 coding sequence is TGTGCCTCCGTGATCTCTGGAAACACCATATATTTT.